This TCR beta chain was found in a study of blood T cell repertoires in COVID-19. Study-level information: Samples representing acute and convalescent COVID-19 were sourced from the United States, Italy and Spain.

Per the original data handling: Nucleated cell counts were estimated from reference gene primer amplification. Clones were sequenced by immunoSEQ multiplex PCR, and TCRdb holds only the in-frame ones, with some missing. V and J calls plus clone size are reproduced from that table; the DNA served to infer D and trimming. In the table there are roughly 40,000 clones, around 85% of which are singletons. Germline V gives CDR1 MNHNS, CDR2 SASEGT. This CDR3 region has 16 residues. Trimming took 4 bases from V and 6 from J; bases not matched to a gene: 11. The chain carries TRBV6-1 and TRBJ2-2; 7 bases line up with TRBD1. The specimen was peripheral blood. This clonotype was obtained from a human donor in a cohort sampled during active COVID-19. The CDR3 loop is CASSGVTGSLAGELFF. The CDR3, as DNA: TGTGCCAGCAGTGGGGTGACAGGGAGTCTTGCCGGGGAGCTGTTTTTT.